The 9 T cell receptor beta chains below were found in one sample sequenced in a study of cytomegalovirus exposure and HLA in healthy donors. Vbeta (60) and Jbeta (13) primers were used in the PCR. Libraries were prepared by immunoSEQ multiplex PCR; TCRdb keeps only in-frame clonotypes and omits some of them. The data show 150,000 to 200,000 clones, 70% to 80% seen once. What was sequenced was PBMCs. The receptors here all came from a man aged 25-45 years in good health and CMV-seronegative.

This clone was detected a few times. The chain employs TRBV7-2 and TRBJ2-5; D remains ambiguous. Germline V lookup: CDR1 SGHTA, CDR2 FQGNSA. V was shortened by 5 bases and J by 5 bases, with 15 bases between the two germline ends. The CDR3 contains 14 residues. The DNA for the CDR3 is TGTGCCAGCAGCCCCCCTCCGCGGCCCGAGACCCAGTACTTC. This translates into CASSPPPRPETQYF.

The V gene is TRBV28, the J gene TRBJ2-6; 7 positions match TRBD1. The CDR3 covers 18 residues. The germline gives CDR1 MDHEN, CDR2 SYDVKM. Trimming removed 7 bases from V and 4 bases from J; junction bases left unmatched: 16. CDR3 coding DNA: TGTGCCAGCACCTTCAGGGGGTTGAAGGCCCCCGGGGCCAACGTCCTGACTTTC. Translated, it gives CASTFRGLKAPGANVLTF.

The chain has TRBV5-4 and TRBJ2-7; 8 bases match TRBD2. V lost 4 bases, J lost 0 bases, and 12 bases stayed unmatched. This CDR3 contains 17 residues. The germline CDR1 and CDR2 sequences are SGHNT and YYREEE (reference sequence). CDR3 DNA sequence: TGTGCCAGCAGCCCTACTAGCGGACAGAAATACTCCTACGAGCAGTACTTC. Protein: CASSPTSGQKYSYEQYF.

This clone was seen a single time. This chain links TRBV7-6 with TRBJ2-7; 9 nucleotides align to TRBD1. Germline V gene sequence: CDR1 SGHVS, CDR2 FNYEAQ. The V segment lost 5 bases and the J segment 6 bases; nucleotides outside the gene matches: 11. The CDR3 runs to 15 residues. DNA of the CDR3: TGTGCCAGCAGCCATGGGGGACAGGGCCCTAGCGAGCAGTACTTC. As protein: CASSHGGQGPSEQYF.

The chain joins TRBV5-1 to TRBJ1-1; possible D gene TRBD1, 5 bases. The CDR3 covers 20 residues. Trimming stripped 6 bases from V and 0 bases from J, with 30 bases between. From germline, CDR1 is SGHRS and CDR2 YFSETQ. The CDR3: CASTVGSGLGRGGVNTEAFF. As DNA, the CDR3 is TGCGCCAGCACCGTTGGGTCCGGGTTGGGACGGGGAGGGGTGAACACTGAAGCTTTCTTT.

J is TRBJ2-7 and V is TRBV9, with 9 bases aligning to TRBD1. V lost 3 bases to trimming and J lost 2 bases; unmatched junction nucleotides: 3. The CDR3 extends over 14 amino acids. Germline values: CDR1 SGDLS, CDR2 YYNGEE. The CDR3 spells CASSGGTGPYEQYF. The CDR3 region has the DNA TGTGCCAGCAGCGGCGGGACAGGGCCCTACGAGCAGTACTTC.

The V call is TRBV9, the J call TRBJ2-2; D call uncertain. Germline V gene lookup returns CDR1 SGDLS and CDR2 YYNGEE. V lost 0 bases and J lost 5, with 5 bases in between. The CDR3 consists of 13 residues. The CDR3 nucleotides are TGTGCCAGCAGCGTAGCCTCGACCGGGGAGCTGTTTTTT. It yields the protein CASSVASTGELFF.

The chain couples TRBV7-3 to TRBJ2-6, with 12 positions matching TRBD2. V was clipped by 3 bases and J by 1 base; unmatched bases: 1. Germline CDR1 reads SGHTA; CDR2 reads FQGTGA. The CDR3 extends over 17 amino acids. In DNA, the CDR3 is TGTGCCAGCAGCTTGCTAGCGGGAGGGTCTGGGGCCAACGTCCTGACTTTC. It specifies CASSLLAGGSGANVLTF.

This chain uses TRBV28 with TRBJ2-3; D is ambiguous. The CDR3 is 11 amino acids. The V and J ends lost 8 bases and 5 bases respectively, with 8 bases between them. Per germline, CDR1 MDHEN and CDR2 SYDVKM. CDR3 sequence: CASSTGDTQYF. CDR3 in DNA: TGTGCCAGCTCTACGGGAGATACGCAGTATTTT.